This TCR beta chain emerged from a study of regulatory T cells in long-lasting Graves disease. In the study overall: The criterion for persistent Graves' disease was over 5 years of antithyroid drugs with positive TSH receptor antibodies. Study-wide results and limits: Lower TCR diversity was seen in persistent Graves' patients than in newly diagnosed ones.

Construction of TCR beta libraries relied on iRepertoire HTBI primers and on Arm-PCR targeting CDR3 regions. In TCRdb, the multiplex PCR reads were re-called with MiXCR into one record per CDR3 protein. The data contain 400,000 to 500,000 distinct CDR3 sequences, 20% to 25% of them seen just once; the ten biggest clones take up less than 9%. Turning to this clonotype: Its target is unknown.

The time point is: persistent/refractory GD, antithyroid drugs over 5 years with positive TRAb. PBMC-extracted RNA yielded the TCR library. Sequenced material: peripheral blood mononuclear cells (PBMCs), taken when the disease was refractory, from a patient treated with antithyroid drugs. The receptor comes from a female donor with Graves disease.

DNA for the CDR3: TGTGCCAGCAGTTACGTACAGCCTGAAAAACTGTTTTTT. Amino acid sequence: CASSYVQPEKLFF. This chain links TRBV6-5 with TRBJ1-4; D is ambiguous. The V end lost 2 bases, the J end lost 7 bases, and 8 bases lay between the germline ends. The CDR3 extends over 13 amino acids. Germline V lookup: CDR1 MNHEY, CDR2 SVGAGI.